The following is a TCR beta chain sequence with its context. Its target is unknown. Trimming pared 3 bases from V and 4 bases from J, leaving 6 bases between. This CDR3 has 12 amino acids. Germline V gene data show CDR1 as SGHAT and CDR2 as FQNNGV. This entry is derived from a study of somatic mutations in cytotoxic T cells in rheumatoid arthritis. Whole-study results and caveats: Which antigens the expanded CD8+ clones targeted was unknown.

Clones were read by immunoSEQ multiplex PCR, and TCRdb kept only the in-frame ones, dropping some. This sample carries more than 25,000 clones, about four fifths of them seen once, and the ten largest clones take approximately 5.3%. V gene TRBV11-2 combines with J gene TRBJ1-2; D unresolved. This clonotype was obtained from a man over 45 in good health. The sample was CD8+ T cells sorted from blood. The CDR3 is CASSFGSYGYTF. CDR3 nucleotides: TGTGCCAGCAGCTTCGGTAGCTATGGCTACACCTTC.